The clone carrying this T cell receptor (beta chain) occurred a few times. As yet, its antigen is unknown. Per the germline V gene, CDR1 is MNHNS and CDR2 is SASEGT. Trimming removed 10 bases at V and 3 bases at J, with 7 bases between. The CDR3 has 11 amino acids. The data derive from a study of beta chain features in type 1 diabetes. General observations from the study: Patients and controls would share equally any PCR tilt toward shorter templates. In cDNA sequencing, cells with high TCR expression could be over-represented. The study found that naive, central memory and Treg TCRB repertoires appeared more similar in patients than in healthy donors.

Every bit of the isolated RNA underwent reverse transcription, so sequencing read expressed TCRB transcripts. The method was immunoSEQ multiplex PCR; TCRdb's version includes in-frame clones alone and lacks a portion of them. The sample consists of more than 130,000 clones, 6.9% of them appearing once. The rearrangement uses TRBV6-1 and TRBJ2-1; D gene ambiguous. This clonotype was sampled from a woman in her twenties or thirties in good health. Sequenced input: central memory CD4+ T cells from blood. The CDR3, as DNA: TGTGCCACCTCGTACTACAATGAGCAGTTCTTC. Amino acid sequence: CATSYYNEQFF.